The rows below give T cell receptor beta chains drawn from one sample of a study of blood T cell repertoires in COVID-19. TCRdb's copy holds only in-frame clones and misses some; the assay was immunoSEQ multiplex PCR. Of approximately 300,000 clones in the sample, 89% were seen once. What was sequenced was peripheral blood. The receptors come from a young man who had recovered from COVID-19. The CDR3 runs from the conserved cysteine through the conserved F or W. A D gene is named only where the DNA matches it firmly. Some rows have no size entry. The others give once, few or many, or a class for an expanded clone.

V	size	J	D	DNA	CDR3
TRBV3-1/TRBV3-2	-	TRBJ2-3	-	TGTGCCAGCAGCCAAGATGCGAACAGCCCCCGGAGCACAGATACGCAGTATTTT	CASSQDANSPRSTDTQYF
TRBV7-9	-	TRBJ2-2	TRBD1	TGTGCCAGCAGCGACAGGGGGGTTAGCACCGGGGAGCTGTTTTTT	CASSDRGVSTGELFF
TRBV7-9	-	TRBJ2-1	TRBD2	TGTGCCAGCAGCTTAGGGGGGACTAGCGGGAGACCCGAGCAGTTCTTC	CASSLGGTSGRPEQFF
TRBV7-3	-	TRBJ2-2	TRBD1	TGTGCCAGCAGCTTAGGCGGACAGGGACCCTCCGGGGAGCTGTTTTTT	CASSLGGQGPSGELFF
TRBV2	-	TRBJ2-7	TRBD1	TGTGCCAGCTCAAGGGACAGCTACGAGCAGTACTTC	CASSRDSYEQYF
TRBV30	-	TRBJ2-7	TRBD2	TGTGCCTGGGGGGGGACTAGTAGGTACGAGCAGTACTTC	CAWGGTSRYEQYF
TRBV9	-	TRBJ2-3	-	TGTGCCAGCAGCGTAGCGGAGGGGGCCTCCACAGATACGCAGTATTTT	CASSVAEGASTDTQYF
TRBV29-1	-	TRBJ2-3	TRBD2	TGCAGCGAACCCAGCGGGGGGGCCGAGACAGATACGCAGTATTTT	CSEPSGGAETDTQYF
TRBV6-5	-	TRBJ1-2	-	TGTGCCAGCAGTTACTCGGGGGGGAGGTTTGGCTACACCTTC	CASSYSGGRFGYTF
TRBV5-4	-	TRBJ2-2	-	TGTGCCAGCAGTAAGACAGGCCCGCTTAACACCGGGGAGCTGTTTTTT	CASSKTGPLNTGELFF
TRBV9	-	TRBJ1-3	-	TGTGCCAGCAGCCCGCCGCGGGGAAACACCATATATTTT	CASSPPRGNTIYF
TRBV29-1	-	TRBJ1-1	TRBD1	TGCAGCGTCGCGGGACAGCGTAACACTGAAGCTTTCTTT	CSVAGQRNTEAFF
TRBV7-9	-	TRBJ1-3	-	TGTGCCAGCAGCGACACCGGTACAGGAAACACCATATATTTT	CASSDTGTGNTIYF
TRBV4-3	-	TRBJ1-2	-	TGCGCCAGCAGCCAAGAGGCAGGGCCCTATGGCTACACCTTC	CASSQEAGPYGYTF
TRBV25-1	once	TRBJ2-1	TRBD2	TGTGCCAGCAGTAAACTAGCGGGGGGAACCGGGGAAAATGAGCAGTTCTTC	CASSKLAGGTGENEQFF
TRBV19	-	TRBJ1-5	TRBD1	TGTGCCAGTAGTAGGGCAGGGGGTTCGGGCAATCAGCCCCAGCATTTT	CASSRAGGSGNQPQHF
TRBV7-8	-	TRBJ2-1	-	TGTGCCAGCAGCCCTAAGGGGGAGAGGGGGGAGCAGTTCTTC	CASSPKGERGEQFF
TRBV18	-	TRBJ2-2	-	TGTGCCAGCTCACCGGGCTATGGCCGAACCGGGGAGCTGTTTTTT	CASSPGYGRTGELFF
TRBV12-3/TRBV12-4	-	TRBJ1-1	-	TGTGCCAGCCGGGTGGCGGCAGACACTGAAGCTTTCTTT	CASRVAADTEAFF
TRBV7-8	-	TRBJ1-5	-	TGTGCCAGCAGCTTACTAATCCCCGGACACCGAGTTAATAGCAATCAGCCCCAGCATTTT	CASSLLIPGHRVNSNQPQHF
TRBV25-1	-	TRBJ2-7	-	TGTGCCAGCAGTGAATACCCGGGGGAAGAGGCCTACGAGCAGTACTTC	CASSEYPGEEAYEQYF
TRBV7-3	once	TRBJ2-2	TRBD2	TGTGCCAGCAGGGGTCCGGCGGGAGCGGGCACCGGGGAGCTGTTTTTT	CASRGPAGAGTGELFF
TRBV2	-	TRBJ1-1	-	TGTGCCAGCAGGAAGGGGTTTGTCGCTGAAGCTTTCTTT	CASRKGFVAEAFF
TRBV29-1	-	TRBJ2-7	TRBD1	TGCAGCGTTCTACGGACAGGCTACGAGCAGTACTTC	CSVLRTGYEQYF
TRBV6-5	-	TRBJ2-3	TRBD1	TGTGCCAGCAGAACAAACAGGGGGCTGTATTTT	CASRTNRGLYF
TRBV3-1/TRBV3-2	-	TRBJ2-7	TRBD1	TGTGCCAGCAGCCAGGGACAGGGCTACGAGCAGTACTTC	CASSQGQGYEQYF
TRBV27	-	TRBJ2-3	-	TGTGCCAGCAGTTTATCGAGACGCCTAGCCGGAACAGATACGCAGTATTTT	CASSLSRRLAGTDTQYF
TRBV13	-	TRBJ1-1	TRBD1	TGTGCCAGCAGCTTATATCAGGGGGAGGCTTTCTTT	CASSLYQGEAFF
TRBV14	-	TRBJ1-1	TRBD1	TGTGCCAGCAGCCTGGGGACAGGGCTGACTGATTTCTTT	CASSLGTGLTDFF